This T cell receptor (beta chain) originates from a study of cytomegalovirus exposure and HLA in healthy donors. Across the study: Among the 400 or so donors who were genotyped, over 70% fell in the genetic ancestry cluster that is associated with self-reported Caucasian donors.

In the PCR, 60 Vbeta and 13 Jbeta primers were used. Measured with immunoSEQ multiplex PCR; TCRdb has only the in-frame clones, and not every one. The data show about 190,000 clones, about nine tenths seen once. In regard to this clone: What it binds is not known. The same CDR3 arises from other DNA sequences in this sample as well.

Overall study results and limits: Most TCR sequences proved rare, with some public TCRs found in many donors. A link between a missense DCLRE1C variant and TCR beta V- and J-gene trimming emerged from a later analysis.

Germline CDR1 and CDR2: SNHLY and FYNNEI. The CDR3 runs 10 residues. The V and J ends lost 8 bases and 9 bases respectively, with 8 bases between them. The chain couples TRBV2 to TRBJ2-1; D is possibly TRBD2 (6 bases). The source of this sequence is a boy aged 2 to 10 in good health and CMV-seronegative. Sequenced sample: PBMCs. The CDR3 is CASGGSEQFF. The DNA of the CDR3 is TGTGCCAGCGGGGGGAGTGAGCAGTTCTTC.